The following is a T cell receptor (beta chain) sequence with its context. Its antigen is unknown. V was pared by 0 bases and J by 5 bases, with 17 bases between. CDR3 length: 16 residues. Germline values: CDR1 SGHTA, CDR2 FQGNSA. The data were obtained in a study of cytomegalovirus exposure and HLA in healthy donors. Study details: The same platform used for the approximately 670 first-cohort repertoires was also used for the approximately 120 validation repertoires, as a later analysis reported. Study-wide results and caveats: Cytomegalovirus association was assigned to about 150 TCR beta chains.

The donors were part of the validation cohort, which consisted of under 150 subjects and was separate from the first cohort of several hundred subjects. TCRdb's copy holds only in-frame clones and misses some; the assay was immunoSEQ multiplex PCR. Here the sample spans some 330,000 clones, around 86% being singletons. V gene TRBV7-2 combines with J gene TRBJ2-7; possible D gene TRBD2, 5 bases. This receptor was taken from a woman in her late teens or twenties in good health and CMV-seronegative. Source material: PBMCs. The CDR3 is CASSLARVGSNHEQYF. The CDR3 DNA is TGTGCCAGCAGCTTAGCCAGAGTAGGGAGCAATCACGAGCAGTACTTC.